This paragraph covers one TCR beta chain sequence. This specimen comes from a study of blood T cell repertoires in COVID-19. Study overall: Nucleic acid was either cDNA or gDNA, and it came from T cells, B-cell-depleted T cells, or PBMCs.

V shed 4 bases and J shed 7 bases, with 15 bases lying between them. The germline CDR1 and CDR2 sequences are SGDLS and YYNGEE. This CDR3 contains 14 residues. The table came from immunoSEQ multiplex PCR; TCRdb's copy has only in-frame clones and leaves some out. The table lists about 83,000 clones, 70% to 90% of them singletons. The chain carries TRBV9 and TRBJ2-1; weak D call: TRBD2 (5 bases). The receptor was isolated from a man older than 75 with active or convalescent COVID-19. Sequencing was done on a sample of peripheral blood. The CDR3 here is CASSPRTDNNEQFF. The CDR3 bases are TGTGCCAGCAGCCCAAGGACTGACAATAATGAGCAGTTCTTC.